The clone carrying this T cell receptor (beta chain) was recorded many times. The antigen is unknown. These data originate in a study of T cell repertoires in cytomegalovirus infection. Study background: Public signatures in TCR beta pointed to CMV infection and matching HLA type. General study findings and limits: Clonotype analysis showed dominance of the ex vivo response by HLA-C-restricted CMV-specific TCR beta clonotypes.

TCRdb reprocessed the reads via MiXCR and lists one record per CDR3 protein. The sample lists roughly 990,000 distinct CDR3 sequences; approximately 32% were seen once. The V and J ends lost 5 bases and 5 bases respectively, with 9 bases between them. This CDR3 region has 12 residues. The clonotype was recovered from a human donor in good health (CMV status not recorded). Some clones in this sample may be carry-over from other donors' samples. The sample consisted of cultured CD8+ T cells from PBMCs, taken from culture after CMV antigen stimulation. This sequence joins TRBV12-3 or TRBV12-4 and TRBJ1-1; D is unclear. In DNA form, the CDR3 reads TGTGCCAGCAGTCCGGGCCGTACTGAAGCTTTCTTT. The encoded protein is CASSPGRTEAFF.